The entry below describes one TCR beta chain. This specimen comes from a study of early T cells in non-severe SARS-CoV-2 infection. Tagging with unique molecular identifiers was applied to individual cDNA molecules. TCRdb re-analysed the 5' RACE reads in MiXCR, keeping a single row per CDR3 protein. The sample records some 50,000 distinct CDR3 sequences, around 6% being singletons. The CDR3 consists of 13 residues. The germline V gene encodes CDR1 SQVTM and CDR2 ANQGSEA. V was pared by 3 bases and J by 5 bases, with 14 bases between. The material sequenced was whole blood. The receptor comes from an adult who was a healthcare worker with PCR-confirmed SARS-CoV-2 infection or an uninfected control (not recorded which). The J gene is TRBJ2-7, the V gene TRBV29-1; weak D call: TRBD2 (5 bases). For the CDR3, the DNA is TGCAGCGTTGAGTCCTTGGGAGCCCACGAGCAGTACTTC. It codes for CSVESLGAHEQYF.